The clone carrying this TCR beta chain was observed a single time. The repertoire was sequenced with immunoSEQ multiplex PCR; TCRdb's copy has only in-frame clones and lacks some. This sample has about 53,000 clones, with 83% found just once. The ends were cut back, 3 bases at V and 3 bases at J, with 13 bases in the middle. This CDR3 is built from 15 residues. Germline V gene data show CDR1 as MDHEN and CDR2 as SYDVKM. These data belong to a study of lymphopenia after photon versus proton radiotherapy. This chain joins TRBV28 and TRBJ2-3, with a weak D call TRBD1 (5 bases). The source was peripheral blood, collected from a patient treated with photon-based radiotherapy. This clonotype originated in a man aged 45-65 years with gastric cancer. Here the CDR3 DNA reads TGTGCCAGCAGTTTGGGGCAGATGGGGACAGATACGCAGTATTTT. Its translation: CASSLGQMGTDTQYF.